This TCR beta chain appears in the sequencing data of a study of T cell responses to AZD1222 COVID-19 vaccine. Study results and caveats: Spike was spanned by vaccine-associated CD4 TCRs, which were dominant at 160-218 and 743-854. With two AZD1222 doses given, Spike-specific TCR breadth and depth both rose. Donors skewed white British and female; clonal diversity was possibly underestimated. The study sampled repertoires only after the peak T cell response.

Measured with immunoSEQ multiplex PCR; TCRdb has only the in-frame clones, and not every one. The sample carries fewer than 120,000 clones, under 95% recorded once. As concerns this clone: Its antigen is unknown.

The V segment lost 3 bases and the J segment 11 bases; nucleotides outside the gene matches: 9. The CDR3 has 14 residues. Germline V gives CDR1 LNHDA, CDR2 SQIVND (reference sequence). The starting material was peripheral blood, obtained on day 0 of AZD1222 vaccination. V usage is TRBV19 and J usage is TRBJ1-4; 7 bases align to TRBD1. The sequence was collected from an adult in good health. The CDR3 loop reads CASSIGQERDKLFF. The CDR3 DNA sequence: TGTGCCAGTAGTATTGGACAGGAGAGAGACAAACTGTTTTTT.